This T cell receptor beta chain appears in the sequencing data of a study of beta chain features in type 1 diabetes. General study results and limits: Fewer insertions but more deletions were seen at VDJ junctions in type 1 diabetes patients.

Every isolated RNA sample was fully reverse transcribed, so sequencing captured expressed TCRB transcripts. The repertoire was sequenced with immunoSEQ multiplex PCR; TCRdb's copy has only in-frame clones and lacks some. The data contain 300,000 to 400,000 clones, approximately 8.2% of them seen just once; the ten biggest clones take up 0.44%. This clone was observed a handful of times. Its antigen remains unknown. Germline V gene lookup returns CDR1 MNHNY and CDR2 SVGAGI (reference sequence). This CDR3 region has 16 residues. V lost 0 bases and J lost 5; bases outside the gene matches: 1. The sample taken for sequencing was central memory CD4+ T cells from blood. This TCR came from a woman under 30 in good health. The rearrangement joins TRBV6-6 to TRBJ2-2; TRBD2 matches at 12 bases. The CDR3 DNA reads as TGTGCCAGCAGTTACTCCGGGACTAGCGGGACCGGGGAGCTGTTTTTT. Encoded protein: CASSYSGTSGTGELFF.